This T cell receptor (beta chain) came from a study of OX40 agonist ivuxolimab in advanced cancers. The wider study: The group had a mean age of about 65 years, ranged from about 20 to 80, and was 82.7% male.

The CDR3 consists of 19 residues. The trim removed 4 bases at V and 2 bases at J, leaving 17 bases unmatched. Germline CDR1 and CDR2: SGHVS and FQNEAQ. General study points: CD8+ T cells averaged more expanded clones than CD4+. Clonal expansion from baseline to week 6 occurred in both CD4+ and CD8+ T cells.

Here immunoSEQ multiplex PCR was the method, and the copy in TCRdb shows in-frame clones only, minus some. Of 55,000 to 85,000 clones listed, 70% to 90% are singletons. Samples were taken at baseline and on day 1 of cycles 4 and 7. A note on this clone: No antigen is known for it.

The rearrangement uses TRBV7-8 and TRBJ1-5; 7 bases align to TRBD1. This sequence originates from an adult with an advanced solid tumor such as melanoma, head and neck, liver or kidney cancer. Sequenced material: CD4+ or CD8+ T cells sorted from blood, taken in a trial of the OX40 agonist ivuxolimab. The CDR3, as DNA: TGTGCCAGCAGCTCACGATCCTACCGACAGGGTCGAGGCAATCAGCCCCAGCATTTT. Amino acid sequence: CASSSRSYRQGRGNQPQHF.